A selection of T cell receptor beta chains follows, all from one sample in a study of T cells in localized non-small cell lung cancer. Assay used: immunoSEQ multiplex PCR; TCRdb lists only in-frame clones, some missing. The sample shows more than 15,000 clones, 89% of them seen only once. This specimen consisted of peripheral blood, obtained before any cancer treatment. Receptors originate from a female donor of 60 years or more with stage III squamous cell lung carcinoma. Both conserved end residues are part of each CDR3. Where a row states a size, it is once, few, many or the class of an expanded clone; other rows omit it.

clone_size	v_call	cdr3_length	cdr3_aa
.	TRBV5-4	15	CASSLTSGGTDTQYF
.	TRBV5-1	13	CASTRTGGTEAFF
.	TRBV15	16	CATSRAKGLQIEKLFF
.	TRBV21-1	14	CASSKTPKSYEQYF
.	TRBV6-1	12	CASSEFSYEQYF
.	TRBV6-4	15	CASSPSSGNTGELFF
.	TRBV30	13	CAWMRQAADTQYF
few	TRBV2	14	CASSDRRQNYGYTF
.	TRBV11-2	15	CASSPTRAFVNEQFF
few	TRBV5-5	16	CASSFRGGGDTGELFF